This T cell receptor beta chain derives from a study of cytomegalovirus exposure and HLA in healthy donors. Study overall: Caucasian-associated ancestry cluster membership applied to around 80% of several hundred genotyped donors.

Comments on this clone: Its cognate antigen is unknown.

Researchers ran the PCR with 60 Vbeta and 13 Jbeta primers. Sequencing used immunoSEQ multiplex PCR; TCRdb keeps in-frame clones, though not all of them. The data hold around 110,000 clones, with about four fifths observed a single time. Study results and limitations: An assumption of roughly uniform sequencing depth across donors underlay the presence/absence analyses. Some V segments, including TRBV6-2 and TRBV6-3, were excluded as indistinguishable.

Trimming stripped 4 bases from V and 3 bases from J, with 9 bases between. From germline, CDR1 is SGHRS and CDR2 YFSETQ. This CDR3 comprises 13 residues. This clonotype was sampled from a woman in her 50s in good health and CMV-seropositive. The sequencing sample was made of PBMCs. The V and J genes are TRBV5-1 and TRBJ2-3; tentative D call: TRBD1 (6 bases). The CDR3 DNA reads TGCGCCAGCAGCATAACAGGGACAGATACGCAGTATTTT. Its translation: CASSITGTDTQYF.